Below are 10 T cell receptor beta chains sequenced from a single sample in a study of identical twins. TCRdb processed the 5' RACE reads anew with MiXCR; each CDR3 protein has one entry. The data hold under 900,000 distinct CDR3 sequences, with 9% to 15% observed a single time. This sample was also put to use in a study of yellow fever vaccine responses in identical twins.

Input material: PBMCs. The receptor source for this set is a woman between 18 and 29 years old in good health.

This clonotype was observed a handful of times. V gene TRBV7-9 combines with J gene TRBJ2-1; TRBD2 aligns across 8 bases. The CDR3 covers 17 residues. Trimming cost V 1 base and J 0 bases; bases outside gene matches: 5. Germline CDR1 reads SEHNR; CDR2 reads FQNEAQ (reference sequence). CDR3 DNA: TGTGCCAGCAGCTTAGACGGGGGGACTAGCTCCTACAATGAGCAGTTCTTC. This gives the protein CASSLDGGTSSYNEQFF. Using reference TRBV7-9 and TRBJ2-1 for the parts outside the CDR3, the full variable domain is DTGVSQNPRHKITKRGQNVTFRCDPISEHNRLYWYRQTLGQGPEFLTYFQNEAQLEKSRLLSDRFSAERPKGSFSTLEIQRTEQGDSAMYLCASSLDGGTSSYNEQFFGPGTRLTVL.

The chain has TRBV12-3 or TRBV12-4 and TRBJ2-5; D unclear. The V and J ends lost 3 bases and 2 bases respectively, with 13 bases between them. The CDR3 loop spans 15 amino acids. CDR3 DNA sequence: TGTGCCAGCAGTTTTTCCCGTCTCCCTCAAGAGACCCAGTACTTC. Its translation: CASSFSRLPQETQYF.

V usage is TRBV3-1 and J usage is TRBJ1-3; 8 positions agree with TRBD1. V was clipped by 4 bases and J by 4 bases; unmatched bases: 9. The CDR3 covers 16 residues. Germline-derived CDR1 and CDR2 are LGHDT and YNNKEL (reference sequence). CDR3 protein: CASSPRDRTTGNTIYF. Written as DNA, the CDR3 is TGTGCCAGCAGCCCCCGGGACAGGACAACAGGAAACACCATATATTTT. Full variable domain (remainder filled in from reference TRBV3-1 and TRBJ1-3): DTAVSQTPKYLVTQMGNDKSIKCEQNLGHDTMYWYKQDSKKFLKIMFSYNNKELIINETVPNRFSPKSPDKAHLNLHINSLELGDSAVYFCASSPRDRTTGNTIYFGEGSWLTVV.

The CDR3: CASSISGTGGAEAFF. In nucleotides, the CDR3 is TGCGCCAGCAGCATATCCGGGACAGGGGGTGCTGAAGCTTTCTTT. This chain links TRBV5-1 with TRBJ1-1; 11 bases match TRBD1. The junction had 8 bases not matched to a gene; V was cut back by 4 bases and J by 6 bases. The germline gives CDR1 SGHRS, CDR2 YFSETQ. There are 15 residues in the CDR3.

The table lists this clonotype with many counts. The rearrangement uses TRBV10-1 and TRBJ2-1; tentatively, D is TRBD2 (5 bases). V was cut by 2 bases and J by 9 bases, with 8 bases left in between. The CDR3 extends over 12 amino acids. Germline V gene lookup returns CDR1 WNHNN and CDR2 SYGVQD (reference sequence). CDR3: CASSEKRLEQFF. The CDR3 nucleotides read TGCGCCAGCAGTGAGAAGCGGCTTGAGCAGTTCTTC.

This clonotype showed up many times. The rearrangement links TRBV5-1 to TRBJ2-1, with TRBD2 matching over 10 bases. CDR3 size: 14 residues. With 0 bases clipped from V and 12 bases from J, the junction kept 6 bases outside the gene matches. CDR1 is SGHRS and CDR2 is YFSETQ in the germline V gene. The CDR3 sequence is CASSLGGTSDRQFF. The CDR3 nucleotides read TGCGCCAGCAGCTTGGGTGGGACTAGCGACCGGCAGTTCTTC.

This clonotype has only a few counts. The rearrangement uses TRBV12-5 and TRBJ2-7; 8 bases fit TRBD1. V lost 4 bases to trimming and J lost 3 bases; unmatched junction nucleotides: 2. This CDR3 comprises 13 residues. The germline gives CDR1 LGHNT, CDR2 FRNRAP. CDR3 nucleotides: TGTGCTAGTGGTTCGGGACAGGTCTACGAGCAGTACGTC. Translating gives CASGSGQVYEQYV.

This chain connects TRBV6-1 to TRBJ1-2; 7 positions agree with TRBD1. Germline V gene lookup returns CDR1 MNHNS and CDR2 SASEGT. The CDR3 length is 13 residues. The trim removed 5 bases at V and 8 bases at J, leaving 8 bases unmatched. The CDR3 DNA reads TGTGCCAGCAGTAAAGACCACAGGGGCGGCTACACCTTC. It codes for CASSKDHRGGYTF.

This clonotype was observed a handful of times. The chain joins TRBV12-3 or TRBV12-4 to TRBJ2-5; D gene ambiguous. Trimming removed 3 bases from V and 4 bases from J, with 6 bases in between. The CDR3 loop spans 12 amino acids. This CDR3 reads CASSFFRETQYF. CDR3 coding DNA: TGTGCCAGCAGTTTTTTCCGAGAGACCCAGTACTTC.

This clonotype was counted only a few times. The CDR3 DNA is TGCAGTGCTAGATTACTAGCGGGAGAAACCGAGCAGTACTTC. It yields the protein CSARLLAGETEQYF. This chain joins TRBV20-1 and TRBJ2-7, with TRBD2 identical over 11 bases. The CDR3 is made up of 14 amino acids. The trim removed 2 bases at V and 6 bases at J, leaving 6 bases unmatched. Germline V gene data show CDR1 as DFQATT and CDR2 as SNEGSKA (reference sequence).